This T cell receptor (beta chain) was observed in a study of shared clonotypes between healthy human individuals. CDR3 size: 18 residues. Trimming took 1 base from V and 5 from J, leaving 21 bases between them. Per the germline V gene, CDR1 is KGHSH and CDR2 is LQKENI. TCRdb's table, derived via immunoSEQ multiplex PCR, lists solely in-frame clones and lacks some. Of hundreds of thousands of clones detected, 74% appear once; the ten largest clones hold approximately 1.8%. The receptor was isolated from a woman under 40 in good health. The material sequenced was memory CD4+ T cells sorted from blood. Subset reported: CD45RA-negative fraction. V usage is TRBV18 and J usage is TRBJ2-1; D unclear. The CDR3 reads CASSPLFRPVQSNNEQFF. CDR3 nucleotide sequence: TGTGCCAGCTCACCACTTTTTCGACCCGTACAGAGCAACAATGAGCAGTTCTTC. Combining the CDR3 with reference TRBV18 and TRBJ2-1 gives the whole variable domain NAGVMQNPRHLVRRRGQEARLRCSPMKGHSHVYWYRQLPEEGLKFMVYLQKENIIDESGMPKERFSAEFPKEGPSILRIQQVVRGDSAAYFCASSPLFRPVQSNNEQFFGPGTRLTVL.